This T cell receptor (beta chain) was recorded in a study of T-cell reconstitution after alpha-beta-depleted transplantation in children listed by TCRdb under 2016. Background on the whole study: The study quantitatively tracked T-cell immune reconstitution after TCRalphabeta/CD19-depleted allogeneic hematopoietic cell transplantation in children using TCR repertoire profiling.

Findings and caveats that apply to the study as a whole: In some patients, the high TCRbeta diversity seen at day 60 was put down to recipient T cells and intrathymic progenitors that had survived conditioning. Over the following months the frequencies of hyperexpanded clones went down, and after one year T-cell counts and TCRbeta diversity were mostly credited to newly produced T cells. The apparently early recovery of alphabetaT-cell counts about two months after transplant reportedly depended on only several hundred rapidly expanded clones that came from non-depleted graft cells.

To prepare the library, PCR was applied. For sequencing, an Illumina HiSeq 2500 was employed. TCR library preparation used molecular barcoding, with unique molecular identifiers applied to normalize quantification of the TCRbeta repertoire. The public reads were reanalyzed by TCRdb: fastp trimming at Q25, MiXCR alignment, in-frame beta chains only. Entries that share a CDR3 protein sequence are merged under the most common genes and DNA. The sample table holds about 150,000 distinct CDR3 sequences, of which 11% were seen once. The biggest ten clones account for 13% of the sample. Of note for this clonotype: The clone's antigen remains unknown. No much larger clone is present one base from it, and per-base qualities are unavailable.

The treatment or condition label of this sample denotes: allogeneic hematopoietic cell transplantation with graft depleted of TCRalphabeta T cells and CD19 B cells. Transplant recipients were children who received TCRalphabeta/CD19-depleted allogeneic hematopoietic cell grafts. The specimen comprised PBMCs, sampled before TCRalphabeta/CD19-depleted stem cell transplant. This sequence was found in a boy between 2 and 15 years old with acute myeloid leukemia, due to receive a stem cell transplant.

The CDR3 loop reads CASSPWQANYGYTF. The nucleotides read TGTGCCAGCTCACCTTGGCAGGCGAACTATGGCTACACCTTC. This sequence uses TRBV18 and TRBJ1-2, with the D gene uncertain. The CDR3 sequence holds 14 residues, the cysteine and phenylalanine included. Only the CDR3 portion is preserved as DNA: 42 bases, with reading frame beginning at the first base. V lost 3 bases and J lost 2 bases; the stretch between them is 10 bases long. CDR1 is given as KGHSH and CDR2 as LQKENI, both from the germline V gene.